This T cell receptor (beta chain) was obtained from a study of OX40 agonist ivuxolimab in advanced cancers. The repertoire was sequenced with immunoSEQ multiplex PCR; TCRdb's copy has only in-frame clones and lacks some. The top ten hold 0.65% of the sample, which has approximately 82,000 clones, 80% to 95% seen once. The CDR3 loop spans 14 amino acids. V lost 3 bases and J lost 3, with 6 bases in between. CDR1 and CDR2 from the germline V gene are LNHDA and SQIVND (reference sequence). This sequence joins TRBV19 and TRBJ2-6; D unresolved. The clonotype originates from an adult with an advanced solid tumor such as melanoma, head and neck, liver or kidney cancer. Sequenced here: CD4+ or CD8+ T cells sorted from blood, sampled in a trial of the OX40 agonist ivuxolimab. The CDR3 nucleotides read TGTGCCAGTAGTATGGCTGGTGGGGCCAACGTCCTGACTTTC. Its protein product is CASSMAGGANVLTF. Full variable domain (rest looked up from reference TRBV19 and TRBJ2-6): DGGITQSPKYLFRKEGQNVTLSCEQNLNHDAMYWYRQDPGQGLRLIYYSQIVNDFQKGDIAEGYSVSREKKESFPLTVTSAQKNPTAFYLCASSMAGGANVLTFGAGSRLTVL.